Below, 16 T cell receptor beta chains from the same sample are listed, as sequenced in a study of T cell changes during pregnancy in multiple sclerosis. TCRdb's copy holds only in-frame clones and misses some; the assay was immunoSEQ multiplex PCR. The data show fewer than 70,000 clones, approximately 92% seen once. Material: CD8+ T cells from peripheral blood mononuclear cells, obtained in the third trimester of pregnancy. These receptors came from a female donor in good health, enrolled as a control in a pregnancy study.

The chain carries TRBV2 and TRBJ2-7, with 9 positions matching TRBD1. The CDR3 is made up of 13 amino acids. CDR1 and CDR2 from the germline V gene are SNHLY and FYNNEI. V dropped 11 bases and J dropped 3; count of bases not matched to a gene: 8. The CDR3 protein is CAGGDREVYEQYF. The CDR3 coding sequence is TGTGCCGGGGGGGACAGGGAGGTCTACGAGCAGTACTTC.

This sequence joins TRBV29-1 and TRBJ1-2; TRBD1 agrees at 9 bases. Per germline, CDR1 SQVTM and CDR2 ANQGSEA. Trimming cost V 6 bases and J 6 bases; bases outside gene matches: 11. The CDR3 runs to 14 residues. In DNA form, the CDR3 reads TGCAGCGTCGGACACCGGGACAGGGACCATGGCTACACCTTC. Its translation is CSVGHRDRDHGYTF.

The V call is TRBV4-1, the J call TRBJ1-2; 8 nucleotides match TRBD1. V trimming: 6 bases; J trimming: 8 bases; junction bases outside the gene matches: 2. Looked up from germline, CDR1 is MGHRA and CDR2 is YSYEKL. The CDR3 length is 11 residues. CDR3 nucleotides: TGCGCCAGCAGGGACAGGGAGGGCTACACCTTC. Its translation: CASRDREGYTF.

This clone came up a few times. The V gene is TRBV7-9, the J gene TRBJ1-3, with a tentative D call TRBD1 (6 bases). V was trimmed by 4 bases and J by 4 bases, leaving 11 bases between them. This CDR3 is 14 amino acids long. Germline V CDR1 and CDR2: SEHNR, FQNEAQ (reference sequence). The CDR3 loop reads CASSSDRLGNTIYF. The DNA for the CDR3 is TGTGCCAGCAGCTCCGACAGGCTCGGAAACACCATATATTTT.

The chain has TRBV27 and TRBJ1-3; D may be TRBD1 (5 bases). Trimming took 5 bases from V and 4 from J, leaving 18 bases between them. Germline lookup yields CDR1 MNHEY and CDR2 SMNVEV (reference sequence). The CDR3 totals 16 residues. This CDR3 reads CASSPRGRSRGNTIYF. The CDR3 nucleotides are TGTGCCAGCAGTCCGCGGGGGAGATCTCGAGGAAACACCATATATTTT.

V usage is TRBV30 and J usage is TRBJ2-7; 8 bases line up with TRBD1. Germline V gene data show CDR1 as GTSNPN and CDR2 as SVGIG (reference sequence). Germline trimming cut 1 base from V and 2 bases from J; bases unmatched to any gene: 10. The CDR3 sequence is 16 residues long. CDR3 nucleotides: TGTGCCTGGAGTGGCCTCCGGGACAGGAGTCCCTACGAGCAGTACTTC. This encodes CAWSGLRDRSPYEQYF. Together with reference TRBV30 and TRBJ2-7, the CDR3 gives the full variable domain: SQTIHQWPATLVQPVGSPLSLECTVEGTSNPNLYWYRQAAGRGLQLLFYSVGIGQISSEVPQNLSASRPQDRQFILSSKKLLLSDSGFYLCAWSGLRDRSPYEQYFGPGTRLTVT.

This chain joins TRBV19 and TRBJ1-2, with TRBD1 matching 8 bases. This CDR3 region has 14 residues. Trimming took 3 bases from V and 5 from J; bases not matched to a gene: 5. The germline CDR1 and CDR2 sequences are LNHDA and SQIVND (reference sequence). CDR3 residues: CASSIDRGDYGYTF. Written as DNA, the CDR3 is TGTGCCAGTAGTATCGACAGGGGCGATTATGGCTACACCTTC.

The rearrangement links TRBV5-6 to TRBJ2-7; possible D gene TRBD2, 5 bases. The V gene lost 3 bases and the J gene lost 7 bases, with 11 bases spanning the gap. This CDR3 is 12 amino acids long. The germline gives CDR1 SGHDT, CDR2 YYEEEE. The CDR3 here is CASSSPRGEQYF. CDR3 in DNA: TGTGCCAGCAGCTCACCCCGGGGTGAGCAGTACTTC.

This clone has a single count. CDR3 loop: CASSYLGGTEAFF. DNA for the CDR3: TGTGCCAGCAGCTATCTAGGAGGCACTGAAGCTTTCTTT. J is TRBJ1-1 and V is TRBV11-3, with D unresolved. Trimming pared 4 bases from V and 4 bases from J, leaving 10 bases between. The germline gives CDR1 SGHNT, CDR2 YENEEA. This CDR3 is 13 amino acids long.

The chain combines TRBV13 with TRBJ1-2; TRBD1 might be the D (5 bases). With 0 bases removed from V and 7 bases from J, the gap between germline ends came to 18 bases. The CDR3 sequence is 16 residues long. Germline CDR1 PRHDT, CDR2 FYEKMQ (reference sequence). The CDR3 spells CASSLGPEGASSGYTF. As DNA, the CDR3 is TGTGCCAGCAGCTTAGGACCCGAAGGGGCCTCGAGTGGCTACACCTTC. The complete variable domain, with remaining parts taken from reference TRBV13 and TRBJ1-2, reads AAGVIQSPRHLIKEKRETATLKCYPIPRHDTVYWYQQGPGQDPQFLISFYEKMQSDKGSIPDRFSAQQFSDYHSELNMSSLELGDSALYFCASSLGPEGASSGYTFGSGTRLTVV.

This rearrangement joins TRBV5-4 to TRBJ2-7; TRBD1 aligns across 12 bases. Germline values: CDR1 SGHNT, CDR2 YYREEE (reference sequence). The trim removed 4 bases at V and 5 bases at J, leaving 7 bases unmatched. This CDR3 region has 15 residues. CDR3 in DNA: TGTGCCAGCAGCAATCCCGGGACAGGGGGCGACGAGCAGTACTTC. Encoded protein: CASSNPGTGGDEQYF.

Only one count was recorded for this clone. This chain uses TRBV4-1 with TRBJ2-5, with 8 bases identical to TRBD2. The CDR3 sequence is 17 residues long. Per germline, CDR1 MGHRA and CDR2 YSYEKL. The J segment lost 1 base and the V segment lost 4 bases, leaving 11 bases of the junction unmatched. CDR3 in DNA: TGCGCCAGCAGCCGGTTCATGGAGCGGGGGACCCAAGAGACCCAGTACTTC. This codes for CASSRFMERGTQETQYF.

This clone was counted a few times. The rearrangement uses TRBV4-1 and TRBJ1-1; 7 bases are a match to TRBD1. V shed 0 bases and J 1 base; nucleotides not matched to a gene: 8. The V gene's germline CDR1 is MGHRA and CDR2 YSYEKL. The CDR3 runs 17 residues. CDR3 sequence reads: CASSQDRNRGTNTEAFF. CDR3 sequence (DNA): TGCGCCAGCAGCCAAGACCGAAACAGGGGAACGAACACTGAAGCTTTCTTT.

The CDR3 DNA follows: TGTGCCAGTAGTATTATTGGGGGGATTACGAACACTGAAGCTTTCTTT. It codes for CASSIIGGITNTEAFF. The chain carries TRBV19 and TRBJ1-1, with D possibly being TRBD1 (5 bases). Looked up from germline, CDR1 is LNHDA and CDR2 is SQIVND (reference sequence). The CDR3 contains 16 residues. Between the trimmed V and J ends, which lost 3 bases and 1 base, there was a span of 15 bases. Combining the CDR3 with reference TRBV19 and TRBJ1-1 gives the whole variable domain DGGITQSPKYLFRKEGQNVTLSCEQNLNHDAMYWYRQDPGQGLRLIYYSQIVNDFQKGDIAEGYSVSREKKESFPLTVTSAQKNPTAFYLCASSIIGGITNTEAFFGQGTRLTVV.

The chain couples TRBV14 to TRBJ1-1; tentatively, D is TRBD1 (5 bases). This CDR3 contains 15 residues. Trimming left V 4 bases short and J 3 bases short, with 15 bases between. CDR1 is SGHDN and CDR2 is FVKESK in the germline V gene. The CDR3 spells CASSLYRGMDTEAFF. The CDR3 coding sequence is TGTGCCAGCAGCCTTTATAGGGGCATGGACACTGAAGCTTTCTTT.

V and J are TRBV5-1 and TRBJ2-3; 12 bases are a match to TRBD2. This CDR3 has 16 residues. Germline values: CDR1 SGHRS, CDR2 YFSETQ. V lost 2 bases to trimming and J lost 2 bases; unmatched junction nucleotides: 3. The CDR3 bases are TGCGCCAGCAGCTTCACTAGCGGGGGGTACACAGATACGCAGTATTTT. Its translation is CASSFTSGGYTDTQYF. Drawing the rest from reference TRBV5-1 and TRBJ2-3, the complete variable domain is KAGVTQTPRYLIKTRGQQVTLSCSPISGHRSVSWYQQTPGQGLQFLFEYFSETQRNKGNFPGRFSGRQFSNSRSEMNVSTLELGDSALYLCASSFTSGGYTDTQYFGPGTRLTVL.